Listed below are T cell receptor beta chains from one sample, sequenced in a study of neurological immune-mediated disorders. Each CDR3 protein is one row after TCRdb ran MiXCR on the 5' RACE reads. The sample lists more than 50,000 distinct CDR3 sequences; less than 5.5% were seen once. The sequenced sample was PBMCs. The receptors come from a woman aged 25-40 years with multiple sclerosis. Both conserved end residues are part of each CDR3. D genes are given only for firm matches. Only part of the rows carry a size: once, few, many, or a class if the clone is expanded.

TRBV7-9,TRBJ2-1,-,many,CASSLFRQAAGFEQFF,TGTGCCAGCAGCTTATTCCGACAGGCCGCGGGCTTCGAGCAGTTCTTC
TRBV10-3,TRBJ1-1,-,many,CAIMDPGRNTEAFF,TGTGCCATCATGGACCCTGGTCGGAACACTGAAGCTTTCTTT
TRBV6-6,TRBJ1-6,-,many,CASSYPRDASSYNSPLHF,TGTGCCAGCAGTTACCCTAGGGACGCTAGCTCCTATAATTCACCCCTCCACTTT
TRBV7-9,TRBJ2-2,TRBD1,many,CASKGGPMRDTGELFF,TGTGCCAGCAAAGGGGGCCCAATGAGGGACACCGGGGAGCTGTTTTTT
TRBV6-5,TRBJ2-5,-,many,CASRRGGVLETQYF,TGTGCCAGCAGACGCGGCGGGGTTTTGGAGACCCAGTACTTC
TRBV12-3/TRBV12-4,TRBJ1-2,TRBD1,many,CASSLSAQGAYGYTF,TGTGCCAGCAGTTTAAGCGCGCAGGGGGCCTATGGCTACACCTTC
TRBV3-1,TRBJ2-1,-,few,CASSPAELQNEQFF,TGTGCCAGCAGCCCAGCTGAGTTGCAGAATGAGCAGTTCTTC
TRBV4-2,TRBJ2-1,TRBD2,many,CASSPRDTSGPQFF,TGTGCCAGCAGCCCTCGGGATACTAGCGGGCCTCAGTTCTTC
TRBV5-1,TRBJ2-7,-,many,CASSLETGWSSYEQYF,TGCGCCAGCAGCTTGGAGACAGGTTGGTCCTCCTACGAGCAGTACTTC
TRBV5-8,TRBJ2-1,TRBD1,many,CATSTGQGWDEQFF,TGTGCCACCTCTACGGGACAGGGCTGGGATGAGCAGTTCTTC
TRBV5-1,TRBJ1-6,-,few,CASREGSTHKIRHF,TGCGCCAGCAGGGAGGGATCCACGCATAAAATCCGACACTTT
TRBV7-3,TRBJ2-3,TRBD1,-,CASSLQTGGAGDTQYF,TGTGCCAGCAGCCTACAGACAGGGGGCGCCGGGGATACGCAGTATTTT
TRBV9,TRBJ2-6,TRBD2,-,CASSVVGGGGASGANVLTF,TGTGCCAGCAGCGTAGTGGGCGGCGGGGGGGCCTCTGGGGCCAACGTCCTGACTTTC
TRBV11-3,TRBJ2-2,-,many,CASSLDPSTGELFF,TGTGCCAGCAGCTTAGATCCGAGCACCGGGGAGCTGTTTTTT
TRBV29-1,TRBJ2-1,TRBD2,many,CSVGFRSGGPREQFF,TGCAGCGTTGGGTTCAGGAGCGGGGGGCCTCGTGAGCAGTTCTTC
TRBV20-1,TRBJ2-5,-,many,CSALTPGQQSQETQYF,TGCAGTGCTCTCACGCCGGGGCAGCAATCCCAAGAGACCCAGTACTTC
TRBV4-1,TRBJ2-7,TRBD1,many,CASSQDTGQGLGEQYF,TGCGCCAGCAGCCAAGATACAGGACAGGGGTTAGGCGAGCAGTACTTC
TRBV3-1,TRBJ2-7,TRBD2,many,CASSPSGGAEYEQYF,TGTGCCAGCAGCCCCAGCGGGGGGGCCGAATACGAGCAGTACTTC
TRBV12-3/TRBV12-4,TRBJ2-5,-,many,CASSHIGGFETQYF,TGTGCCAGCAGTCACATAGGGGGTTTCGAGACCCAGTACTTC
TRBV5-1,TRBJ1-1,TRBD1,many,CASSLGQGAIAFF,TGCGCCAGCAGCCTTGGACAGGGGGCCATAGCTTTCTTT
TRBV5-5,TRBJ1-2,-,-,CASSFAGGVLGYTF,TGTGCCAGCAGCTTCGCCGGGGGGGTGTTAGGCTACACCTTC
TRBV5-1,TRBJ2-3,-,many,CASSLDSSQDTQYF,TGCGCCAGCAGCTTGGACAGTTCACAAGATACGCAGTATTTT
TRBV6-6,TRBJ1-5,TRBD1,many,CASSSSGTGVNQPQNF,TGTGCCAGCAGTTCCTCCGGGACAGGCGTTAATCAGCCCCAGAATTTT
TRBV2,TRBJ2-7,TRBD1,many,CASSERTGAPHEQYF,TGTGCCAGCAGTGAAAGGACAGGGGCCCCCCACGAGCAGTACTTC
TRBV4-1,TRBJ2-1,TRBD2,many,CASSHVAGEQFF,TGCGCCAGCAGCCATGTAGCGGGGGAGCAGTTCTTC
TRBV6-2/TRBV6-3,TRBJ1-3,-,many,CASSYGPSGNTIYF,TGTGCCAGCAGTTACGGCCCATCTGGAAACACCATATATTTT